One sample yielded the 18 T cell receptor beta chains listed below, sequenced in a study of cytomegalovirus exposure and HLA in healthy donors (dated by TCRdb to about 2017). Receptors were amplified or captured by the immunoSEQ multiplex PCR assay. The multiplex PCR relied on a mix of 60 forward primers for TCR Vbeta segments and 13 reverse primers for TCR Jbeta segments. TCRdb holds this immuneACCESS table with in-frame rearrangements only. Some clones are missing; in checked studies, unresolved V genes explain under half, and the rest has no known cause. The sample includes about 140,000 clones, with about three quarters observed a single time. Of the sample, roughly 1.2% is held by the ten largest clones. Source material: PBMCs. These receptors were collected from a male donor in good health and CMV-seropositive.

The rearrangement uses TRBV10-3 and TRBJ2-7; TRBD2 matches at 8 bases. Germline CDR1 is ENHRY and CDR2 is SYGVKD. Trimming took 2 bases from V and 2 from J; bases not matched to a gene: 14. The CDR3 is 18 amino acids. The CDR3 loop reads CAISEGDNSGAATYEQYF. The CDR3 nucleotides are TGTGCCATCAGTGAGGGAGACAATAGCGGGGCCGCGACCTACGAGCAGTACTTC.

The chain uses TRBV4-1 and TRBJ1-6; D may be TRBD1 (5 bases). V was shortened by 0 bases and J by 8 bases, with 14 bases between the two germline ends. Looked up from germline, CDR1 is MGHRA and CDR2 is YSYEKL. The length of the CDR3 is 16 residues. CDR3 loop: CASSQDDGGGYSPLHF. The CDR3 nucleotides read TGCGCCAGCAGCCAAGACGATGGGGGGGGTTATTCACCCCTCCACTTT.

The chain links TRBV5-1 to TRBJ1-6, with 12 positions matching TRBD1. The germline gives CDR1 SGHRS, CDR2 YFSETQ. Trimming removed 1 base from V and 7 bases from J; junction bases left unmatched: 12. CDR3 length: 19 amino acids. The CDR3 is CASSLTGTGGGTVNSPLHF. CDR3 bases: TGCGCCAGCAGCTTGACCGGGACAGGGGGCGGAACGGTGAATTCACCCCTCCACTTT. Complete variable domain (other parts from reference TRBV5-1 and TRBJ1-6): KAGVTQTPRYLIKTRGQQVTLSCSPISGHRSVSWYQQTPGQGLQFLFEYFSETQRNKGNFPGRFSGRQFSNSRSEMNVSTLELGDSALYLCASSLTGTGGGTVNSPLHFGNGTRLTVT.

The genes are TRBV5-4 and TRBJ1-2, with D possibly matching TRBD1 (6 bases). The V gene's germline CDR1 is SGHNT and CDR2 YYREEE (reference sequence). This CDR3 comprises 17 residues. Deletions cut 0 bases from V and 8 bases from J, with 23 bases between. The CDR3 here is CASSLEPAGAGAEGYTF. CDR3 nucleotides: TGTGCCAGCAGCTTGGAACCCGCCGGGGCAGGGGCAGAAGGCTACACCTTC.

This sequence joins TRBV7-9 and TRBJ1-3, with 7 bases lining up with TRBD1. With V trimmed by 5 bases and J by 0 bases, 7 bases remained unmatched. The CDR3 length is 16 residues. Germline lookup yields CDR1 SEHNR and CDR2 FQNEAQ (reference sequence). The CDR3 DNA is TGTGCCAGCAGCCCAAACAGGGGAAGCTCTGGAAACACCATATATTTT. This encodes CASSPNRGSSGNTIYF.

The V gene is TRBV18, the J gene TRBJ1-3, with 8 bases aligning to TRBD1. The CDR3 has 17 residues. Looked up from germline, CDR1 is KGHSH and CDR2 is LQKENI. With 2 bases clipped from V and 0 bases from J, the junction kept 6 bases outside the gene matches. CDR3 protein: CASSPILDRGSGNTIYF. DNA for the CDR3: TGTGCCAGCTCACCAATTTTAGACAGGGGCTCTGGAAACACCATATATTTT. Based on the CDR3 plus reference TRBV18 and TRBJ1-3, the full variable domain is NAGVMQNPRHLVRRRGQEARLRCSPMKGHSHVYWYRQLPEEGLKFMVYLQKENIIDESGMPKERFSAEFPKEGPSILRIQQVVRGDSAAYFCASSPILDRGSGNTIYFGEGSWLTVV.

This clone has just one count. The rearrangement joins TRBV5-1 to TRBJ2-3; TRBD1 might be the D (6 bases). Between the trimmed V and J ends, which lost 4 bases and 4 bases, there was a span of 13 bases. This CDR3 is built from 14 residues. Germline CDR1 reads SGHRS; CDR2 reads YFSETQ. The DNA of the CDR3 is TGCGCCAGCAGCGCAGGGGTTATCTCAGATACGCAGTATTTT. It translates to CASSAGVISDTQYF.

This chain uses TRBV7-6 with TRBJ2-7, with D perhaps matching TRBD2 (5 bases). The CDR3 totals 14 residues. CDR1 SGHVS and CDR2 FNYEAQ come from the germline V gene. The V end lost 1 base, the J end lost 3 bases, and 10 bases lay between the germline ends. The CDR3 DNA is TGTGCCAGCAGCTTAGGCCCCCGGGACTACGAGCAGTACTTC. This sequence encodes CASSLGPRDYEQYF.

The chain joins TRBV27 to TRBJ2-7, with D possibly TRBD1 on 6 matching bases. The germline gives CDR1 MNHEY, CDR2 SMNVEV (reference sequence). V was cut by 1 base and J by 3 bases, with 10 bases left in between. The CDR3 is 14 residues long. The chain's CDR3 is CASSLLDRLYEQYF. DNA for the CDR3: TGTGCCAGCAGTTTATTAGACAGGCTCTACGAGCAGTACTTC.

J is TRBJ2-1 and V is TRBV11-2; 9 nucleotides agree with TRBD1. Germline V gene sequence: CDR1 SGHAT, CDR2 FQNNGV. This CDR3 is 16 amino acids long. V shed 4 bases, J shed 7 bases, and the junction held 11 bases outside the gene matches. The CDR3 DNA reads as TGTGCCAGCAGCTCACAGGGGGCATTACCAGCGAATGAGCAGTTCTTC. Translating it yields CASSSQGALPANEQFF.

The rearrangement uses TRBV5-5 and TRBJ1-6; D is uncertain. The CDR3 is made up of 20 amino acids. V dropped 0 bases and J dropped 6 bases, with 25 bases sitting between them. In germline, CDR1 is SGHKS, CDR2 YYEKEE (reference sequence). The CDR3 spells CASSLAGPGLTRGGNSPLHF. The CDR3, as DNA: TGTGCCAGCAGCTTGGCAGGTCCAGGCCTTACCCGGGGAGGTAATTCACCCCTCCACTTT.

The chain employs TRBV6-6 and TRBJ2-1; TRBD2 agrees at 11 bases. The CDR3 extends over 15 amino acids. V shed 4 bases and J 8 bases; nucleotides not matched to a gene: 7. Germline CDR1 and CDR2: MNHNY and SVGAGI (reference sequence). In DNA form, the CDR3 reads TGTGCCAGCAGTTTATTACTAGCGGGAGTTGATGAGCAGTTCTTC. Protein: CASSLLLAGVDEQFF.

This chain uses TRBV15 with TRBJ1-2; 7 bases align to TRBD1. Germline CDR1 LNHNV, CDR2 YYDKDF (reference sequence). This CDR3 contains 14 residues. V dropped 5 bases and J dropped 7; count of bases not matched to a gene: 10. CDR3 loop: CATSPRQGVSGYTF. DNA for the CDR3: TGTGCCACCAGCCCTCGACAGGGCGTCTCTGGCTACACCTTC. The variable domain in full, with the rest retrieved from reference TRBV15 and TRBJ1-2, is DAMVIQNPRYQVTQFGKPVTLSCSQTLNHNVMYWYQQKSSQAPKLLFHYYDKDFNNEADTPDNFQSRRPNTSFCFLDIRSPGLGDTAMYLCATSPRQGVSGYTFGSGTRLTVV.

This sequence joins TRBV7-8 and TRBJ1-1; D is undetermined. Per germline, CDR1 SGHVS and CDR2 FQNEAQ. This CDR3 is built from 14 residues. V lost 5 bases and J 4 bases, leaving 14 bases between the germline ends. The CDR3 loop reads CASSIYREITEAFF. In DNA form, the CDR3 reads TGTGCCAGCAGCATCTACCGGGAGATCACTGAAGCTTTCTTT.

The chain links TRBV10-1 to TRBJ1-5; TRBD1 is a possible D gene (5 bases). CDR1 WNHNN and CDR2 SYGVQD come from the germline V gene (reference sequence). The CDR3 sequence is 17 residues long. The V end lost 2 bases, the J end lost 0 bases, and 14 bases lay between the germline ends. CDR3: CASSEGAILNSNQPQHF. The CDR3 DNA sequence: TGCGCCAGCAGTGAGGGGGCGATACTCAATAGCAATCAGCCCCAGCATTTT.

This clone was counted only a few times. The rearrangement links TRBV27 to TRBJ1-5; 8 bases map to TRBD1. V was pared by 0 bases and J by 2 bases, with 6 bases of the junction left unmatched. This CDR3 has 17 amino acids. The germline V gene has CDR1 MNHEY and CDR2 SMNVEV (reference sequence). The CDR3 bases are TGTGCCAGCAGTTTATCTGTAGGACAGGGTGGCAATCAGCCCCAGCATTTT. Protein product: CASSLSVGQGGNQPQHF.

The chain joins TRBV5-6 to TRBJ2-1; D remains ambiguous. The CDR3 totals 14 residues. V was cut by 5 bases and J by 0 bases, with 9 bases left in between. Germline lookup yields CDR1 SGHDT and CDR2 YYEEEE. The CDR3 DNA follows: TGTGCCAGCAGAAACATCAACTCCTACAATGAGCAGTTCTTC. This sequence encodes CASRNINSYNEQFF. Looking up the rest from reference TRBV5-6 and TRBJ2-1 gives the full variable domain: DAGVTQSPTHLIKTRGQQVTLRCSPKSGHDTVSWYQQALGQGPQFIFQYYEEEERQRGNFPDRFSGHQFPNYSSELNVNALLLGDSALYLCASRNINSYNEQFFGPGTRLTVL.

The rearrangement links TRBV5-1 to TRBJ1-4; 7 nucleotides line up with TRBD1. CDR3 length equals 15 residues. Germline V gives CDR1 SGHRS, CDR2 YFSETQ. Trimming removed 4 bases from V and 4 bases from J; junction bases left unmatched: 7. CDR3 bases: TGCGCCAGCAGCATGACCGGGACAGATAATGAAAAACTGTTTTTT. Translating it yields CASSMTGTDNEKLFF. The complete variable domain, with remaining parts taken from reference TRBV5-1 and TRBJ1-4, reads KAGVTQTPRYLIKTRGQQVTLSCSPISGHRSVSWYQQTPGQGLQFLFEYFSETQRNKGNFPGRFSGRQFSNSRSEMNVSTLELGDSALYLCASSMTGTDNEKLFFGSGTQLSVL.